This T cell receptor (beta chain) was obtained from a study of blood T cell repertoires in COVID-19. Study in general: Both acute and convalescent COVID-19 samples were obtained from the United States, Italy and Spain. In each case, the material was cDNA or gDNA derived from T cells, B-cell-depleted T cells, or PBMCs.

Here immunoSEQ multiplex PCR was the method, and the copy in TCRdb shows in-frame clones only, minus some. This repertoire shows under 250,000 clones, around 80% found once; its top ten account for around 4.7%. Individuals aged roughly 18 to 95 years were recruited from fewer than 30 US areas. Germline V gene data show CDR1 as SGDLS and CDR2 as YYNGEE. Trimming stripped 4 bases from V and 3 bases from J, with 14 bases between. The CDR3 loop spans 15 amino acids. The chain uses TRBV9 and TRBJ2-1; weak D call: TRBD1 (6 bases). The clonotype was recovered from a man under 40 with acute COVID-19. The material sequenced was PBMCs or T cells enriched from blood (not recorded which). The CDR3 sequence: CASSLQGFRYNEQFF. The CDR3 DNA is TGTGCCAGCAGCTTACAGGGTTTCCGCTACAATGAGCAGTTCTTC.